This TCR beta chain was sequenced for a study of T cell responses to AZD1222 COVID-19 vaccine. Clones were read by immunoSEQ multiplex PCR, and TCRdb kept only the in-frame ones, dropping some. The repertoire consists of tens of thousands of clones, with 88% occurring once and the leading ten covering about a fifth. CDR1 LGHDT and CDR2 YNNKEL come from the germline V gene (reference sequence). With 2 bases removed from V and 4 bases from J, the gap between germline ends came to 3 bases. This CDR3 is 12 amino acids long. The chain joins TRBV3-1 (or the pseudogene TRBV3-2) to TRBJ1-3; no reliable D call. This receptor was taken from an adult in good health. Sequencing was performed on peripheral blood, taken on day 0 of AZD1222 vaccination. This CDR3 is CASSQQGNTIYF. In nucleotides, the CDR3 is TGTGCCAGCAGCCAACAGGGAAACACCATATATTTT.